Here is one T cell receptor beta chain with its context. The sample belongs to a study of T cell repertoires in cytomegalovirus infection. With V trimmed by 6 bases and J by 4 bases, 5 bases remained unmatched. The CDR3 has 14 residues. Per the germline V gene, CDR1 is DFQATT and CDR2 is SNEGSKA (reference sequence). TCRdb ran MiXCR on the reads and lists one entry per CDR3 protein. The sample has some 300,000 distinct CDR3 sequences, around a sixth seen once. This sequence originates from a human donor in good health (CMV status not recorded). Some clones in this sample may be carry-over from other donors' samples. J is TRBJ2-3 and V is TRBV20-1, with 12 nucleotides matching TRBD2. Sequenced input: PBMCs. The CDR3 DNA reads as TGCAGTGCCATACCTAGCGGGGGGGCAGATACGCAGTATTTT. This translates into CSAIPSGGADTQYF.